The following is a TCR beta chain sequence with its context. Trimming removed 7 bases at V and 0 bases at J, with 10 bases between. CDR1 is MDHEN and CDR2 is SYDVKM in the germline V gene. This CDR3 is built from 14 residues. Participants' reported clinical history set cohort assignment. The data were produced by immunoSEQ multiplex PCR, yet TCRdb's version contains in-frame clones alone and is incomplete. The table includes about 400,000 clones, nearly 90% detected once. These data come from a study of blood T cell repertoires in COVID-19. This sequence originates from a woman in her 30s who had recovered from COVID-19. The chain links TRBV28 to TRBJ1-5; D is possibly TRBD1 (6 bases). What was sequenced was PBMCs or T cells enriched from blood (not recorded which). CDR3 in DNA: TGTGCCAGCACACACAGGGTTAGCAATCAGCCCCAGCATTTT. This sequence encodes CASTHRVSNQPQHF.